This T cell receptor beta chain is from a study of T-cell reconstitution after alpha-beta-depleted transplantation in children. Preparation of the TCRbeta library was carried out with unique molecular identifiers. TCRdb reprocessed the PCR reads via MiXCR and lists one record per CDR3 protein. The top ten clones hold approximately 18% of a sample with more than 120,000 distinct CDR3 sequences, 8.8% of them seen once. At least ten counts were recorded for this clonotype. CDR1 is ENHRY and CDR2 is SYGVKD in the germline V gene. The CDR3 consists of 15 residues. V was clipped by 5 bases and J by 0 bases, with 12 bases between them.

The sequenced sample was PBMCs, mostly from graft donor cells, obtained 180 days after TCRalphabeta/CD19-depleted stem cell transplant. This chain links TRBV10-3 with TRBJ2-3; D possibly uses TRBD1 or TRBD2 (5 bases each). The TCR originated in a female patient aged 2-9 years who had a stem cell transplant for congenital amegakaryocytic thrombocytopenia, so the T cells may come from the graft donor. CDR3 region: CAISHPGPSTDTQYF. In DNA form, the CDR3 reads TGTGCCATCAGTCACCCGGGGCCTAGCACAGATACGCAGTATTTT.